The table lists the clone carrying this T cell receptor beta chain with many counts. The V gene lost 3 bases and the J gene lost 0 bases, with 11 bases spanning the gap. Germline V gene sequence: CDR1 MNHEY, CDR2 SVGEGT. The CDR3 is 16 amino acids. These data come from a study of blood T cell repertoires in COVID-19. Only in-frame clones appear in the TCRdb table, and some are missing; sequencing was by immunoSEQ multiplex PCR. The table lists about 200,000 clones, around 86% of them singletons. This TCR came from a woman over 75 with COVID-19, enrolled during active disease. This chain links TRBV6-2 or TRBV6-3 with TRBJ1-4; no clear D. Specimen: peripheral blood. The CDR3 loop is CASSYPEGSTNEKLFF. CDR3 DNA sequence: TGTGCCAGCAGTTATCCGGAGGGCTCAACTAATGAAAAACTGTTTTTT.